This record concerns one TCR beta chain sequence. This specimen belongs to a study of blood T cell repertoires in COVID-19. Study in general: There were acute and convalescent COVID-19 samples, and they came from the United States, Italy and Spain. Sources were T cells, B-cell-depleted T cells, or PBMCs; the material itself was cDNA or gDNA.

Assay used: immunoSEQ multiplex PCR; TCRdb lists only in-frame clones, some missing. The sample contains approximately 290,000 clones, about 85% of which appear only once. This CDR3 is built from 16 residues. CDR1 is LNHDA, CDR2 SQIVND, per germline (reference sequence). The V end was cut by 1 base, the J end by 4 bases, with 13 bases between. This sequence was found in a human donor with COVID-19, enrolled during active disease. The donor label of this sample is uncertain. V and J are TRBV19 and TRBJ2-2; TRBD2 might be the D (7 bases). Material: peripheral blood. The CDR3 here is CASSIVGGHGTGELFF. The CDR3 DNA reads as TGTGCCAGTAGTATAGTCGGGGGGCATGGCACCGGGGAGCTGTTTTTT.